A selection of T cell receptor beta chains follows, all from one sample in a study of a mutant IDH1 vaccine in newly diagnosed glioma. Sequencing used immunoSEQ multiplex PCR; TCRdb keeps in-frame clones, though not all of them. The profile shows some 60,000 clones, about 80% of them singletons. These receptors have no identified antigens. The specimen was PBMCs, collected from a glioma patient whose treatment included an IDH1 peptide vaccine. The receptors come from a man in his fifties with glioma. Both conserved end residues are part of each CDR3. A D gene is named only where the DNA matches it firmly. Size is omitted from some rows. Given values are once, few, many or a class for expanded clones.

V,J,length,size,D,DNA,CDR3
TRBV5-4,TRBJ2-2,14,-,-,TGTGCCAGCAGCATACCAGGAGAAGCCGGGGAGCTGTTTTTT,CASSIPGEAGELFF
TRBV30,TRBJ1-6,13,-,TRBD1,TGTGCCCGCCGGGACAGAGATAATTCACCCCTCCACTTT,CARRDRDNSPLHF
TRBV2,TRBJ1-2,13,-,TRBD1,TGTGCCAGCAGTCCCAGGGGGGCAGATGGCTACACCTTC,CASSPRGADGYTF
TRBV11-2,TRBJ1-3,16,-,-,TGTGCCAGCAGCACAATACAGGGCCGCTCTGGAAACACCATATATTTT,CASSTIQGRSGNTIYF
TRBV19,TRBJ1-4,14,-,-,TGTGCCAGTAGTATTTCGGGGGGCAGTGAAAAACTGTTTTTT,CASSISGGSEKLFF
TRBV5-4,TRBJ1-2,13,-,TRBD1,TGTGCCAGCAGCTTGTGGGACAGGGATGGCTACACCTTC,CASSLWDRDGYTF
TRBV9,TRBJ2-1,14,-,-,TGTGCCAGCAGCAACCGGGACAAGGGTAATGAGCAGTTCTTC,CASSNRDKGNEQFF
TRBV5-1,TRBJ1-1,16,-,-,TGCGCCAGCAGCGCCGGGCTGGGGGGGCAGAACACTGAAGCTTTCTTT,CASSAGLGGQNTEAFF
TRBV27,TRBJ2-1,16,once,-,TGTGCCAGCAGGTATAAGGGAGCGGACTCCTACAATGAGCAGTTCTTC,CASRYKGADSYNEQFF
TRBV18,TRBJ2-3,15,once,TRBD2,TGTGCCAGCTCACCAGCGGGAGCGAGCACAGATACGCAGTATTTT,CASSPAGASTDTQYF
TRBV29-1,TRBJ1-4,15,few,-,TGCAGCGTTGCGGGGACGGCAGCAACTAATGAAAAACTGTTTTTT,CSVAGTAATNEKLFF
TRBV7-8,TRBJ2-3,14,few,-,TGTGCCAGCAGCTTAGAGGGTGGCACAGATACGCAGTATTTT,CASSLEGGTDTQYF
TRBV7-3,TRBJ1-3,14,few,TRBD1,TGTGCCAGCAGCTTAGGAGGGGGCGGAAACACCATATATTTT,CASSLGGGGNTIYF
TRBV12-2,TRBJ1-5,16,-,-,TGTGCAAGTCGCTTCGGGTTTTCGCTTAGCAATCAGCCCCAGCATTTT,CASRFGFSLSNQPQHF
TRBV9,TRBJ2-4,15,once,-,TGTGCCAGCAGCGTAGCTGGGGGCGGGAGTGACATTCAGTACTTC,CASSVAGGGSDIQYF
TRBV27,TRBJ2-7,13,-,-,TGTGCCAGCAGGGACTACCGGGACTACGAGCAGTACTTC,CASRDYRDYEQYF
TRBV5-1,TRBJ1-3,15,-,-,TGCGCCAGCTCTGCCGGGACGTCGGTCGGGAACACCATATATTTT,CASSAGTSVGNTIYF
TRBV7-6,TRBJ1-5,12,-,-,TGTGCCAGCAGCTCCATGAATCAGCCCCAGCATTTT,CASSSMNQPQHF
TRBV19,TRBJ2-7,15,-,TRBD1,TGTGCCAGTAGTGCCACAGGGGCCCCCAGTACCGAGCAGTACTTC,CASSATGAPSTEQYF
TRBV5-4,TRBJ2-1,15,-,-,TGTGCCAGCAGCATCGACGGGGGCTCCTACAATGAGCAGTTCTTC,CASSIDGGSYNEQFF
TRBV6-5,TRBJ1-5,14,few,-,TGTGCCAGCAGACCTCCGGGTCGCAATCAGCCCCAGCATTTT,CASRPPGRNQPQHF
TRBV5-1,TRBJ1-1,11,-,-,TGCGCCAGCAGCCCTGGGGGGGAAGCTTTCTTT,CASSPGGEAFF
TRBV28,TRBJ2-7,14,-,TRBD1,TGTGCCAGCAGTTACCCAGGGGGCTCCTACGAGCAGTACTTC,CASSYPGGSYEQYF
TRBV6-1,TRBJ2-7,16,once,TRBD1,TGTGCCAGCAGTGGGGGTCCGGACAGGGCTTCCTACGAGCAGTACTTC,CASSGGPDRASYEQYF
TRBV29-1,TRBJ2-3,14,few,TRBD2,TGCAGCGTTGGCACTAGCGGGAGCACAGATACGCAGTATTTT,CSVGTSGSTDTQYF
TRBV30,TRBJ1-6,18,-,-,TGTGCCTGGAGTGTACTAGTTCGTCCGGGGGGCTATAATTCACCCCTCCACTTT,CAWSVLVRPGGYNSPLHF
TRBV19,TRBJ1-1,15,-,-,TGTGCCAGTAGTATAGCGCAGGGGCTAGGCACTGAAGCTTTCTTT,CASSIAQGLGTEAFF
TRBV6-4,TRBJ1-1,14,-,TRBD1,TGTGCCAGCAGTGCGTCCAGGGGGCAAACTGAAGCTTTCTTT,CASSASRGQTEAFF
TRBV11-3,TRBJ1-4,16,-,-,TGTGCCAGCAGCGCCCCCAGTCAGGGCTTTAATGAAAAACTGTTTTTT,CASSAPSQGFNEKLFF
TRBV11-2,TRBJ2-2,13,-,-,TGTGCCAGCAGCTCTACTAGGACCGGGGAGCTGTTTTTT,CASSSTRTGELFF
TRBV6-1,TRBJ2-3,11,-,-,TGTGCCAGCAGTCGTACCGGGGGGCAGTATTTT,CASSRTGGQYF
TRBV18,TRBJ2-7,14,-,-,TGTGCCAGCTCATCCCGGGACAAAACCTACGAGCAGTACTTC,CASSSRDKTYEQYF
TRBV5-6,TRBJ2-2,15,-,-,TGTGCCAGCAGCTTGGAATCTAGAACTACCGGGGAGCTGTTTTTT,CASSLESRTTGELFF
TRBV6-5,TRBJ2-5,14,-,-,TGTGCCAGCAAAAGACTAGGCCCTGGAGAGACCCAGTACTTC,CASKRLGPGETQYF
TRBV29-1,TRBJ2-1,13,-,TRBD2,TGCAGCGTGCTAGCGGGAGATCTGGCGAAGCAGTTCTTC,CSVLAGDLAKQFF
TRBV5-6,TRBJ2-1,16,-,-,TGTGCCAGCAGCTTGGGAGGGGAATTCATAGCCAATGAGCAGTTCTTC,CASSLGGEFIANEQFF
TRBV19,TRBJ1-2,15,-,-,TGTGCCAGTAGGCCGGTACAGGCAGGCTCCTATGGCTACACCTTC,CASRPVQAGSYGYTF
TRBV5-4,TRBJ2-1,17,once,-,TGTGCCAGCAGCTCGACAGTTGGGAGCGGAGCGAACAATGAGCAGTTCTTC,CASSSTVGSGANNEQFF
TRBV6-5,TRBJ2-7,13,-,-,TGTGCCAGCAGGTCAGAGACGCCTTACGAGCAGTACTTC,CASRSETPYEQYF
TRBV13,TRBJ1-1,15,-,-,TGTGCCAGCAGCTTTATGACCGTGGGAGACACTGAAGCTTTCTTT,CASSFMTVGDTEAFF